This T cell receptor (beta chain) is from a study of T cells in Graves' hyperthyroidism and ophthalmopathy. Study information: Upon initial diagnosis and before any treatment, peripheral blood was collected.

Absence of ophthalmopathy progression within 18 months defined stable Graves' hyperthyroidism. The diagnoses drew upon clinical symptoms, serum thyroxine and TRAb, thyroid ultrasound and orbital computed tomography. Researchers took RNA transcripts and amplified the TCR beta CDR3 regions from them. HTBI primers were employed in a first-round RT-PCR of the TCR CDR3. TCRdb reprocessed the multiplex PCR reads with MiXCR, giving one entry per CDR3 protein. Among roughly 93,000 distinct CDR3 sequences listed, 51% were seen once. This CDR3 is built from 13 residues. Per the germline V gene, CDR1 is LGHNA and CDR2 is YNFKEQ. V lost 4 bases and J 4 bases, leaving 8 bases between the germline ends.

This TCR was recovered from a middle-aged woman with Graves' hyperthyroidism. The source material was blood. This chain connects TRBV4-2 to TRBJ1-5; possible D gene TRBD1, 5 bases. CDR3 nucleotides: TGTGCCAGCAGCCCAGGGACGAATCAGCCCCAGCATTTT. This translates into CASSPGTNQPQHF.